This TCR beta chain was sequenced during a study of blood T cell repertoires in COVID-19. For the study at large: Samples came from the United States, Italy and Spain, spanning acute and convalescent COVID-19.

Only in-frame clones appear in the TCRdb table, and some are missing; sequencing was by immunoSEQ multiplex PCR. The sample yields approximately 140,000 clones, under 80% seen once. This CDR3 is built from 15 residues. V lost 2 bases to trimming and J lost 8 bases; unmatched junction nucleotides: 9. Germline CDR1 reads GTSNPN; CDR2 reads SVGIG (reference sequence). Sample: peripheral blood. The rearrangement uses TRBV30 and TRBJ2-1; 10 nucleotides match TRBD1. The source of this sequence is a man at least 80 years old with acute or convalescent COVID-19. The CDR3 DNA sequence: TGTGCCTGGAGTTGGGGGGACAGGGGTTACGATGAGCAGTTCTTC. It yields the protein CAWSWGDRGYDEQFF. Complete variable domain (other parts from reference TRBV30 and TRBJ2-1): SQTIHQWPATLVQPVGSPLSLECTVEGTSNPNLYWYRQAAGRGLQLLFYSVGIGQISSEVPQNLSASRPQDRQFILSSKKLLLSDSGFYLCAWSWGDRGYDEQFFGPGTRLTVL.